This TCR beta chain was retrieved from a study of OX40 agonist ivuxolimab in advanced cancers. Across the whole study: Aged roughly 23 to 85 with a mean of approximately 57 years, they were more than 80% male.

Sequencing used immunoSEQ multiplex PCR; TCRdb keeps in-frame clones, though not all of them. The sample has some 140,000 clones; roughly 91% are singletons. The germline CDR1 and CDR2 sequences are MNHEY and SMNVEV (reference sequence). The CDR3 spans 12 residues. Trimming pared 6 bases from V and 14 bases from J, leaving 16 bases between. The sequencing here drew on CD4+ or CD8+ T cells sorted from blood, taken in a trial of the OX40 agonist ivuxolimab. The origin of this receptor is an adult with an advanced solid tumor such as melanoma, head and neck, liver or kidney cancer. The V gene is TRBV27, the J gene TRBJ1-4; the D gene is possibly TRBD1 (5 bases). The CDR3 DNA reads as TGTGCCAGCAGAAAGACAGAGGGGTTTCTGTTTTTT. This translates into CASRKTEGFLFF.